This T cell receptor beta chain comes out of a study of cytomegalovirus exposure and HLA in healthy donors. Study-level background: A data release that came early held roughly 90 million unique TCRs from HLA-typed donors.

Of note for this clone: Its antigen is still unknown.

Study-level results: When presence/absence was analysed, sequencing depth was taken to be roughly uniform across donors. The authors excluded some V segments, including TRBV6-2 and TRBV6-3, as indistinguishable. In vitro confirmation showed a few CMV-associated chains to be CMV antigen specific.

60 Vbeta and 13 Jbeta primers were used in PCR. The assay was immunoSEQ multiplex PCR, and TCRdb's table has in-frame clones only and misses some. Among some 170,000 clones, about four fifths were seen once, and the ten largest hold roughly 4.9%. After removal of 4 bases from V and 6 bases from J, the junction contained 6 bases not matched to a gene. The CDR3 runs to 14 residues. CDR1 is ENHRY, CDR2 SYGVKD, per germline. What was sequenced was PBMCs. This chain joins TRBV10-3 and TRBJ1-2; TRBD1 matches 9 bases. The origin of this receptor is a woman between 18 and 30 years old in good health and CMV-seropositive. CDR3 residues: CAISGTGGADGYTF. The CDR3, as DNA: TGTGCCATCAGTGGTACAGGGGGCGCGGATGGCTACACCTTC.